The 5 T cell receptor beta chains given below trace back to one sample, sequenced in a study of human T cells and chemical hapten exposure. Each CDR3 protein is one row after TCRdb ran MiXCR on the RACE reads. The sample includes about 85,000 distinct CDR3 sequences, 6.5% to 10% seen only once; the top ten take 2% to 3%. Stated time point: pre-sensitization, week 0. Treatment defined: therapeutic diphenylcyclopropenone sensitization with weekly scalp DPC. Sample: whole blood, taken in connection with sensitization to the hapten diphenylcyclopropenone (DPC). These receptors came from a man in his forties with alopecia areata. Some clones in this sample may be carry-over from other donors' samples.

The table lists this clonotype with a few counts. This chain connects TRBV27 to TRBJ2-3; D is uncertain. Per germline, CDR1 MNHEY and CDR2 SMNVEV (reference sequence). The CDR3 extends over 15 amino acids. Trimming cost V 6 bases and J 2 bases, with 15 bases left between them. CDR3 nucleotides: TGTGCCAGCAGCTTCTTGGACCTTTTCACAGATACGCAGTATTTT. It specifies CASSFLDLFTDTQYF.

For the CDR3, the DNA is TGTGCCAGCAGCTTGGATAGACTAGCGGGACCTCCCACAGATACGCAGTATTTT. Translation gives CASSLDRLAGPPTDTQYF. The V and J genes are TRBV5-6 and TRBJ2-3, with 11 bases matching TRBD2. CDR3 length: 18 amino acids. The germline gives CDR1 SGHDT, CDR2 YYEEEE. The V segment lost 0 bases and the J segment 2 bases; nucleotides outside the gene matches: 8.

This clonotype occurred many times. The chain employs TRBV5-1 and TRBJ2-3; 15 positions match TRBD2. Losses at the gene ends were 4 bases for V and 6 bases for J; bases not matched to a gene: 9. This CDR3 spans 17 amino acids. Germline CDR1 reads SGHRS; CDR2 reads YFSETQ. CDR3 amino acids: CASSPGLAGGGSDTQYF. In nucleotides, the CDR3 is TGCGCCAGCAGCCCCGGACTAGCGGGAGGGGGTTCGGATACGCAGTATTTT.

The chain is built from TRBV7-9 and TRBJ2-1; 8 bases map to TRBD2. The J segment lost 2 bases and the V segment lost 5 bases, leaving 11 bases of the junction unmatched. This CDR3 has 17 amino acids. Germline-derived CDR1 and CDR2 are SEHNR and FQNEAQ (reference sequence). The CDR3 DNA reads as TGTGCCAGCAGCCCCCAGGGGCTAGCGGGTCCCTACAATGAGCAGTTCTTC. It codes for CASSPQGLAGPYNEQFF. The variable domain in full, completed from reference TRBV7-9 and TRBJ2-1, reads DTGVSQNPRHKITKRGQNVTFRCDPISEHNRLYWYRQTLGQGPEFLTYFQNEAQLEKSRLLSDRFSAERPKGSFSTLEIQRTEQGDSAMYLCASSPQGLAGPYNEQFFGPGTRLTVL.

In its sample, this clonotype was seen many times. The CDR3 nucleotides read TGTGCCAGCAGCTTAGTCGGACAAAACAATCAGCCCCAGCATTTT. Translated: CASSLVGQNNQPQHF. The genes are TRBV7-2 and TRBJ1-5; tentative D call: TRBD1 (5 bases). Deletions cut 1 base from V and 3 bases from J, with 10 bases between. Germline CDR1 reads SGHTA; CDR2 reads FQGNSA. The CDR3 is 15 amino acids.